The 20 T cell receptor beta chains below were found in one sample sequenced in a study of blood T cell repertoires in COVID-19. Sequencing was performed with immunoSEQ multiplex PCR; in TCRdb, only in-frame clones are kept and a portion is missing. The profile shows 90,000 to 110,000 clones, approximately 80% of them singletons. What was sequenced was peripheral blood. These receptors came from a woman aged 80 or older with acute or convalescent COVID-19.

This clone showed up just once. This rearrangement joins TRBV5-5 to TRBJ2-3; 8 bases line up with TRBD1. After removal of 0 bases from V and 4 bases from J, the junction contained 4 bases not matched to a gene. The CDR3 extends over 15 amino acids. Germline values: CDR1 SGHKS, CDR2 YYEKEE (reference sequence). DNA of the CDR3: TGTGCCAGCAGCTTGGCAGGACAGGGTGCAGATACGCAGTATTTT. Translation gives CASSLAGQGADTQYF.

V usage is TRBV4-1 and J usage is TRBJ1-2; tentative D call: TRBD1 (6 bases). Germline CDR1 MGHRA, CDR2 YSYEKL. Trimming removed 0 bases at V and 8 bases at J, with 16 bases between. The CDR3 runs 15 residues. This CDR3 is CASSQETSGGLGYTF. The CDR3, as DNA: TGCGCCAGCAGCCAAGAGACGTCGGGGGGCTTGGGCTACACCTTC.

This chain uses TRBV9 with TRBJ1-6; 10 nucleotides line up with TRBD1. The CDR3 is made up of 15 amino acids. The germline gives CDR1 SGDLS, CDR2 YYNGEE. V dropped 0 bases and J dropped 12; count of bases not matched to a gene: 6. The chain's CDR3 is CASSVGQGANGPLHF. DNA of the CDR3: TGTGCCAGCAGCGTAGGACAGGGGGCCAATGGACCCCTCCACTTT. Supplemented by reference TRBV9 and TRBJ1-6, the full variable domain reads DSGVTQTPKHLITATGQRVTLRCSPRSGDLSVYWYQQSLDQGLQFLIQYYNGEERAKGNILERFSAQQFPDLHSELNLSSLELGDSALYFCASSVGQGANGPLHFGNGTRLTVT.

In this sample, this clone turned up a few times. The rearrangement uses TRBV7-2 and TRBJ2-7; D is possibly TRBD1 (6 bases). Germline V gives CDR1 SGHTA, CDR2 FQGNSA. The CDR3 totals 14 residues. V was cut by 2 bases and J by 4 bases, with 12 bases left in between. The CDR3 is CASSLQGMEYEQYV. CDR3 bases: TGTGCCAGCAGCTTACAGGGGATGGAATACGAGCAGTACGTC.

The chain links TRBV28 to TRBJ2-7; D remains unclear. The germline V gene has CDR1 MDHEN and CDR2 SYDVKM. V was pared by 6 bases and J by 2 bases, with 8 bases between. There are 12 residues in the CDR3. The CDR3 spells CASRRGTYEQYV. The DNA for the CDR3 is TGTGCCAGCAGGCGCGGAACCTACGAGCAGTACGTC.

V gene TRBV6-5 combines with J gene TRBJ1-1; the match to TRBD1 covers 8 bases. This CDR3 contains 14 residues. From germline, CDR1 is MNHEY and CDR2 SVGAGI. V shed 8 bases and J 6 bases; nucleotides not matched to a gene: 11. CDR3 nucleotide sequence: TGTGCCAGCGGGGGGACAGGTCATAAGGCTGAAGCTTTCTTT. This sequence encodes CASGGTGHKAEAFF.

J is TRBJ1-4 and V is TRBV5-4; D is perhaps TRBD1 (5 bases). Germline V gene lookup returns CDR1 SGHNT and CDR2 YYREEE (reference sequence). Trimming cost V 4 bases and J 0 bases, with 7 bases left between them. The CDR3 has 14 residues. The DNA for the CDR3 is TGTGCCAGCAGCATGACAGCAACTAATGAAAAACTGTTTTTT. As protein: CASSMTATNEKLFF.

This chain connects TRBV19 to TRBJ1-5, with 7 bases matching TRBD1. V was pared by 6 bases and J by 9 bases, with 8 bases of the junction left unmatched. CDR1 LNHDA and CDR2 SQIVND come from the germline V gene (reference sequence). This CDR3 comprises 13 residues. The CDR3 spells CASRGQAPGPQHF. In DNA, the CDR3 is TGTGCCAGTAGAGGACAGGCTCCGGGGCCCCAGCATTTT.

The chain is built from TRBV18 and TRBJ1-5; weak D call: TRBD1 (6 bases). Trimming took 3 bases from V and 2 from J, leaving 17 bases between them. The CDR3 extends over 17 amino acids. Germline assignment: CDR1 KGHSH and CDR2 LQKENI. The CDR3 nucleotides read TGTGCCAGCTCACCTGAGGGGGGAGGGACGGGCAATCAGCCCCAGCATTTT. Its translation: CASSPEGGGTGNQPQHF.

The chain recombines TRBV11-2 with TRBJ2-7; 12 positions agree with TRBD1. V lost 3 bases, J lost 3 bases, and 3 bases stayed unmatched. Germline V CDR1 and CDR2: SGHAT, FQNNGV. The CDR3 runs 15 residues. CDR3 amino acids: CASSFGTGGFYEQYV. CDR3 coding DNA: TGTGCCAGCAGCTTTGGGACAGGGGGCTTCTACGAGCAGTACGTC.

In this sample, this clone turned up a few times. CDR3 in DNA: TGCGCCAGCAGCCCCACAGGGGATGGCTACACCTTC. Translation: CASSPTGDGYTF. This chain connects TRBV5-1 to TRBJ1-2; 7 bases line up with TRBD1. CDR1 and CDR2 (germline): SGHRS, YFSETQ. The V and J ends lost 4 bases and 6 bases, in that order; junction bases with no gene match: 3. The CDR3 extends over 12 amino acids.

This sequence joins TRBV3-1 (or the pseudogene TRBV3-2) and TRBJ1-1; unclear D gene. The CDR3 sequence is 14 residues long. V was cut by 2 bases and J by 0 bases, with 7 bases left in between. CDR1 and CDR2 from the germline V gene are LGHDT and YNNKEL (reference sequence). The CDR3 reads CASSQHTMNTEAFF. The DNA for the CDR3 is TGTGCCAGCAGCCAACACACTATGAACACTGAAGCTTTCTTT.

The J gene is TRBJ2-3, the V gene TRBV19, with 8 bases aligning to TRBD1. Trimming took 4 bases from V and 2 from J; bases not matched to a gene: 2. Germline lookup yields CDR1 LNHDA and CDR2 SQIVND (reference sequence). The CDR3 extends over 14 amino acids. The CDR3 coding sequence is TGTGCCAGTAGTACAGGGGGCTTCACAGATACGCAGTATTTT. This sequence encodes CASSTGGFTDTQYF.

This chain links TRBV9 with TRBJ2-5; 8 bases map to TRBD1. Germline V gene data show CDR1 as SGDLS and CDR2 as YYNGEE. J gave up 3 bases and V 4 bases, and 2 bases lay outside the gene matches. The CDR3 contains 13 residues. CDR3 sequence: CASSMDREETQYF. The CDR3 nucleotides are TGTGCCAGCAGCATGGACAGGGAAGAGACCCAGTACTTC.

V usage is TRBV10-3 and J usage is TRBJ2-4, with 7 bases that match TRBD2. The CDR3 contains 15 residues. The germline V gene encodes CDR1 ENHRY and CDR2 SYGVKD. Trimming cost V 0 bases and J 8 bases; bases outside gene matches: 7. This CDR3 is CAISESRGSGDIQYF. The CDR3 DNA reads as TGTGCCATCAGTGAGTCGAGAGGGAGCGGGGACATTCAGTACTTC.

J is TRBJ2-2 and V is TRBV9; 12 positions match TRBD2. The CDR3 runs to 16 residues. The germline gives CDR1 SGDLS, CDR2 YYNGEE. V dropped 4 bases and J dropped 6; count of bases not matched to a gene: 7. CDR3 DNA: TGTGCCAGCAGCAAACGACTAGCGGGAGTTTCCGGGGAGCTGTTTTTT. Protein product: CASSKRLAGVSGELFF.

CDR3 bases: TGTGCCAGTAGTTCCCACGGGTCATGGGAGACCCAGTACTTC. This encodes CASSSHGSWETQYF. V and J are TRBV19 and TRBJ2-5; D unclear. V lost 5 bases and J 5 bases, leaving 15 bases between the germline ends. Germline CDR1 is LNHDA and CDR2 is SQIVND (reference sequence). The CDR3 runs to 14 residues.

The CDR3: CASSSHSGSGELFF. The CDR3 nucleotides read TGTGCCAGCAGTTCCCATTCGGGATCCGGGGAGCTGTTTTTT. The chain links TRBV6-5 to TRBJ2-2; a weak D match, TRBD2 (5 bases). The CDR3 has 14 amino acids. The V and J ends lost 4 bases and 6 bases respectively, with 12 bases between them. Germline CDR1 MNHEY, CDR2 SVGAGI.

This clone was detected once. The chain is built from TRBV3-1 (or the pseudogene TRBV3-2) and TRBJ1-2, with TRBD1 identical over 7 bases. The CDR3 has 15 residues. The germline V gene encodes CDR1 LGHDT and CDR2 YNNKEL (reference sequence). V shed 4 bases, J shed 8 bases, and the junction held 13 bases outside the gene matches. Here the CDR3 reads CASSLDAGGTGGYTF. CDR3 in DNA: TGTGCCAGCAGCCTCGACGCAGGGGGTACTGGAGGCTACACCTTC.

V and J are TRBV7-9 and TRBJ2-5; D is unclear. There are 14 residues in the CDR3. Germline CDR1 is SEHNR and CDR2 is FQNEAQ (reference sequence). V was pared by 1 base and J by 5 bases, with 11 bases between. CDR3 protein: CASSLEPPRETQYF. Written as DNA, the CDR3 is TGTGCCAGCAGCTTAGAACCTCCCCGGGAGACCCAGTACTTC. The full variable domain, rest sourced from reference TRBV7-9 and TRBJ2-5, is DTGVSQNPRHKITKRGQNVTFRCDPISEHNRLYWYRQTLGQGPEFLTYFQNEAQLEKSRLLSDRFSAERPKGSFSTLEIQRTEQGDSAMYLCASSLEPPRETQYFGPGTRLLVL.